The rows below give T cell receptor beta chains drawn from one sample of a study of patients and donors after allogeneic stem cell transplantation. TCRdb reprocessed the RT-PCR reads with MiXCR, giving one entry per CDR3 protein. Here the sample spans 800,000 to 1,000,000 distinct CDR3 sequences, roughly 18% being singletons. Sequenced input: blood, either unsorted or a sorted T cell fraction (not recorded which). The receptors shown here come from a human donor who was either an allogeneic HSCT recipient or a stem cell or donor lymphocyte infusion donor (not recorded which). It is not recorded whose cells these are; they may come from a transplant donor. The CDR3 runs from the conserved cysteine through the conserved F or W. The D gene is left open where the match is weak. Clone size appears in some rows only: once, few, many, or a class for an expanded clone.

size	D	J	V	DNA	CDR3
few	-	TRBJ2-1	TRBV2	TGTGCCAGCAGTGATCAGGGGTTCAATGAGCAGTTCTTC	CASSDQGFNEQFF
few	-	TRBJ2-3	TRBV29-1	TGCAGCGTTTCCCCCAGTAGCACAGATACGCAGTATTTT	CSVSPSSTDTQYF
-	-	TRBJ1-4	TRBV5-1	TGCGCCAGCAGCTTGTCCCCGGGGTCAGCAACTAATGAAAAACTGTTTTTT	CASSLSPGSATNEKLFF
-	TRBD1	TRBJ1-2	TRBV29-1	TGCAGCGTTGAAGATTTTGGACAGGGCTCTAACTATGGCTACACCTTC	CSVEDFGQGSNYGYTF
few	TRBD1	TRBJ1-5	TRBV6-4	TGTGCCAGCAGTGACTCAAGACAGGGGGCATTCCCCTATAGCAATCAGCCCCAGCATTTT	CASSDSRQGAFPYSNQPQHF
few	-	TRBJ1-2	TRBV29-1	TGCAGCGTATTAAGCAGGCAGGGCTACACCTTC	CSVLSRQGYTF
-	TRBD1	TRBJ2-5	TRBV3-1	TGTGCCAGCAGCCAGGGACAGGCTTTTAGTTACCAAGAGACCCAGTACTTC	CASSQGQAFSYQETQYF
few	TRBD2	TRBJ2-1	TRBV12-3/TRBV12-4	TGTGCCAGCAGCCCGGGACTAGCGGTTTGGGAGCAGTTCTTC	CASSPGLAVWEQFF
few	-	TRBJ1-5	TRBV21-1	TGTGCCAGCAGCAAACGAGGACAGCGTTGGCAGCCCCAGCATTTT	CASSKRGQRWQPQHF
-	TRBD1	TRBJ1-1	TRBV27	TGTGCCAGCAGTTTAGTATCGGAGGGGGCATACACTGAAGCTTTCTTT	CASSLVSEGAYTEAFF
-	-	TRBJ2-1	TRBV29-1	TGCAGCGTTTCCGCCCAGCGGGTCTACAATGAGCAGTTCTTC	CSVSAQRVYNEQFF
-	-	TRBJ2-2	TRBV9	TGTGCCAGCAGCCCAGATGTAAGGGCTGGCGGGGAGCTGTTTTTT	CASSPDVRAGGELFF
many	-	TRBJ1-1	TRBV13	TGTGCCAGCAGCTTTACCGGGGACGGCGGCACTGAAGCTTTCTTT	CASSFTGDGGTEAFF
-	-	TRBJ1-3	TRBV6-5	TGTGCCAGCAGTTACGGCTCCGGGACGCTTGGAAACACCATATATTTT	CASSYGSGTLGNTIYF
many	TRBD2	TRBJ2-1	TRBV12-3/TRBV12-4	TGTGCCAGCAGAATAGCGGGGGGGCTGGGGAATGAGCAGTTCTTC	CASRIAGGLGNEQFF
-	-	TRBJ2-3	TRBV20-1	TGCAGTCCTCTTGCGGCAGGAGGGGTCACAGATACGCAGTATTTT	CSPLAAGGVTDTQYF
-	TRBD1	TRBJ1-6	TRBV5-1	TGCGCCAGCAGCCTCAACAGGGGGAATTCACCCCTCCACTTT	CASSLNRGNSPLHF
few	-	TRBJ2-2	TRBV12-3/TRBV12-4	TGTGCCAGCAGCCAGACACAACGGGGGACCGGGGAGCTGTTTTTT	CASSQTQRGTGELFF
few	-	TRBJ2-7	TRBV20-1	TGCAGTGCTAGTTCCGAGGGGCCCTACGAGCAGTACTTC	CSASSEGPYEQYF
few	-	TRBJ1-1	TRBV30	TGTGCCTGGAGTGGGATGAAGGAAGCTTTCTTT	CAWSGMKEAFF
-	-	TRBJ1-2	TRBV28	TGTGCCACGGGAGGGCAGACCGTCGGGGGCTACACCTTC	CATGGQTVGGYTF
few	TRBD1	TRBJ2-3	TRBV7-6	TGTGCCAGCAGCGGGACAGGGAACACAGATACGCAGTATTTT	CASSGTGNTDTQYF
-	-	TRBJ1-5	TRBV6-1	TGTGCCAGCAGCGCCGGGGACCTCCAACAGCCCCAGCATTTT	CASSAGDLQQPQHF
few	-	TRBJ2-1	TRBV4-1	TGCGCCAGCTCGGCAGGGGGGGCCTATGAGCAGTTCTTC	CASSAGGAYEQFF
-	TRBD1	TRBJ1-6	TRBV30	TGTGCCTGGAACGACAGGGAGAGTTCACCCCTCCACTTT	CAWNDRESSPLHF
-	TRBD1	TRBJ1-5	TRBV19	TGTGCCAGTAGTATCGCAACAGGGGGCGGCAATCAGCCCCAGCATTTT	CASSIATGGGNQPQHF
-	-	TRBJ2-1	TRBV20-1	TGCAGTGCACCCTGGGGTTCAAGGGACAATGAGCAGTTCTTC	CSAPWGSRDNEQFF
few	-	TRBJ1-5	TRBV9	TGTGCCAGCAGCGTAGTTCGGGCAGATAATCAGCCCCAGCATTTT	CASSVVRADNQPQHF
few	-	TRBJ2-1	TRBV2	TGTGCCAGCACGTGGGCAGGCTCCTACAATGAGCAGTTCTTC	CASTWAGSYNEQFF
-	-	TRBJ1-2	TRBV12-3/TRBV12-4	TGTGCCAGCAAAGGAGCTAACTATGGCTACACCTTC	CASKGANYGYTF
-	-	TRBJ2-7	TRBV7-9	TGTGCCAGCACCGCCCAGGAAGCATACTACGAGCAGTACTTC	CASTAQEAYYEQYF
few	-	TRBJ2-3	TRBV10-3	TGTGCCATCAGCGCACTAGAGAGCACGCAGTATTTT	CAISALESTQYF
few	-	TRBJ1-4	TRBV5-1	TGCGCCAGCAGCTTGGAATTCTCCGGGGGTAATGAAAAACTGTTTTTT	CASSLEFSGGNEKLFF
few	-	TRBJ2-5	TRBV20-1	TGCAGTGCTAGCAGCAGGGGGGTACAAGAGACCCAGTACTTC	CSASSRGVQETQYF
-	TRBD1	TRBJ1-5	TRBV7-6	TGTGCCAGCAGCCAGGGGGCTAACAATCAGCCCCAGCATTTT	CASSQGANNQPQHF
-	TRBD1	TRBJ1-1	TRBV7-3	TGTGCCAGCAGCCAGACAGGGGGTTCTGAAGCTTTCTTT	CASSQTGGSEAFF
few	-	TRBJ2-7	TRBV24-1	TGTGCCACCAGTCGGGCAGGGGGGGTCGAGCAGTACTTC	CATSRAGGVEQYF
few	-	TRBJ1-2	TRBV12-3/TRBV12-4	TGTGCCAGCATCATGGGGTGGGGTTATGGCTACACCTTC	CASIMGWGYGYTF
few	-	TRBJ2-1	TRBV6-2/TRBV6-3	TGTGCCAGCAGCCCGTCTCCGACTACATATGAGCAGTTCTTC	CASSPSPTTYEQFF
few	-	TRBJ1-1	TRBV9	TGTGCCAGCAGCATAGGACAGAGTGAAGCTTTCTTT	CASSIGQSEAFF
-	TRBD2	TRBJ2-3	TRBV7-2	TGTGCCAGCAGCTCGCCGGGGGGAGTTCGTACAGATACGCAGTATTTT	CASSSPGGVRTDTQYF
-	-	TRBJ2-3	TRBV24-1	TGTGCCACCGAAGGGCGACGGGGAAGCACAGATACGCAGTATTTT	CATEGRRGSTDTQYF
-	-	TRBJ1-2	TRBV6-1	TGTGCCAGCAGCTCCCCAAGGGGCACCTATGGCTACACCTTC	CASSSPRGTYGYTF
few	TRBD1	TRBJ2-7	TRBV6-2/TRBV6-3	TGTGCCAGCAGAGGCCGGGACAGAAAATACGAGCAGTACTTC	CASRGRDRKYEQYF
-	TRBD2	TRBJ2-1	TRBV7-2	TGTGCCAGCAGCTTTGATAGCGGGGCGTACAATGAGCAGTTCTTC	CASSFDSGAYNEQFF
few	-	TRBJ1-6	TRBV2	TGTGCCAGCAGTGAGGGGTGGTATAATTCACCCCTCCACTTT	CASSEGWYNSPLHF
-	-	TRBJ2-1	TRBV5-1	TGCGCCAGCAGCTTGGATGGGGCGGGAAGCTCCTACAATGAGCAGTTCTTC	CASSLDGAGSSYNEQFF
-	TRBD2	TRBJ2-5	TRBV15	TGTGCCACCAGCAGAGATCCGGCCGCGGGGGGAGAGACCCAGTACTTC	CATSRDPAAGGETQYF
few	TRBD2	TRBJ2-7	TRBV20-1	TGCAGTGCTTTAACTAGCGGAACCTTTTACGAGCAGTACTTC	CSALTSGTFYEQYF
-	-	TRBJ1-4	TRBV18	TGTGCCAGCTCACCACCTGACACTAATGAAAAACTGTTTTTT	CASSPPDTNEKLFF
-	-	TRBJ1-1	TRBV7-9	TGTGCCAGCAGCTTAGCGGCGCGACCTTTGGGGAACACTGAAGCTTTCTTT	CASSLAARPLGNTEAFF
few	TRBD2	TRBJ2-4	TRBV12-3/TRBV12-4	TGTGCCAGCAGTCTTACTAGCGGGAGCCACATTCAGTACTTC	CASSLTSGSHIQYF
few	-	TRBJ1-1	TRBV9	TGTGCCAGCGCGGGGTTGGGGACTGAAGCTTTCTTT	CASAGLGTEAFF
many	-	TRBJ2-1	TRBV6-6	TGTGCCAGCAGTTACCCTATTGTCAATGAGCAGTTCTTC	CASSYPIVNEQFF
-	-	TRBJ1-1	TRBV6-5	TGTGCCAGCAGTTCTCGGGACACCTCTGAAGCTTTCTTT	CASSSRDTSEAFF
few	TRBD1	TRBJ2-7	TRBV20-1	TGCAGTGCCCCCCCGGGACAGGGCTACGAGCAGTACTTC	CSAPPGQGYEQYF
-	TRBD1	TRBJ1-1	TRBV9	TGTGCCAGCAGCTTAAGTCCCGGGACAGGGAAGGGGACTGAAGCTTTCTTT	CASSLSPGTGKGTEAFF